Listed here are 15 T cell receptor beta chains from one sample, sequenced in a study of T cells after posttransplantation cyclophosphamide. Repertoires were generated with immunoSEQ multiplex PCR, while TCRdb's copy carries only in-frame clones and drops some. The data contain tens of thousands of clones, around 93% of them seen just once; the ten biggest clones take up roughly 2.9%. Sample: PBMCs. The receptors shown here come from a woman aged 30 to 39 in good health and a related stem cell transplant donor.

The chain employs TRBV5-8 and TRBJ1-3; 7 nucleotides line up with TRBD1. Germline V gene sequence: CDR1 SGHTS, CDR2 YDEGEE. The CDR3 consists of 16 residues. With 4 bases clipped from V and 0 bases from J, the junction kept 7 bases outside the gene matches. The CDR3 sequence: CASSRQDRFSGNTIYF. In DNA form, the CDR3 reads TGTGCCAGCAGCCGCCAGGACAGGTTCTCTGGAAACACCATATATTTT.

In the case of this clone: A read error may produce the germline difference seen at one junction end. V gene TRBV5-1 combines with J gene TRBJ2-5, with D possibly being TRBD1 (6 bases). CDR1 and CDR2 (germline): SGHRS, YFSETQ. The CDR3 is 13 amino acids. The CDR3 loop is CVSSGDTGETQYF. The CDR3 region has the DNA TGCGTCAGCAGTGGGGACACGGGAGAGACCCAGTACTTC.

CDR3 region: CASRLPGGRNEQFF. CDR3 in DNA: TGTGCCAGCCGCCTGCCCGGAGGGCGCAATGAGCAGTTCTTC. This chain connects TRBV21-1 to TRBJ2-1; the table's D call, TRBD2, was not checked against the DNA. TRBV21-1 is tagged as a pseudogene. The CDR3 runs 14 residues.

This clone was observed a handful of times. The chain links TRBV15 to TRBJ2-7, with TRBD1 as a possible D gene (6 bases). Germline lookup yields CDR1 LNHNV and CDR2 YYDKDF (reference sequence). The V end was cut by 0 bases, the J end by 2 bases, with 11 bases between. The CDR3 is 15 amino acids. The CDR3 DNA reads TGTGCCACCAGCAGAGATCCAGGGGCGACCTACGAGCAGTACTTC. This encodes CATSRDPGATYEQYF.

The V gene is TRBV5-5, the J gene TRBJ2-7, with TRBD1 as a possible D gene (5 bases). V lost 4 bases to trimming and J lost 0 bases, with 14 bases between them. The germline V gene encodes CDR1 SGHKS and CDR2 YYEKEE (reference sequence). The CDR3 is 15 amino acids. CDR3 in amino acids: CASSEDTYTSYEQYF. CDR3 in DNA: TGTGCCAGCAGCGAGGACACTTACACCTCCTACGAGCAGTACTTC.

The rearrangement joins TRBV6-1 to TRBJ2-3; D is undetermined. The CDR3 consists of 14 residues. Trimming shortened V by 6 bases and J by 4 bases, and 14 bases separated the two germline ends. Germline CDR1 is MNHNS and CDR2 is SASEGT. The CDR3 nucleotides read TGTGCCAGCAGGATACTAATTGCCCCAGATACGCAGTATTTT. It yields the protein CASRILIAPDTQYF.

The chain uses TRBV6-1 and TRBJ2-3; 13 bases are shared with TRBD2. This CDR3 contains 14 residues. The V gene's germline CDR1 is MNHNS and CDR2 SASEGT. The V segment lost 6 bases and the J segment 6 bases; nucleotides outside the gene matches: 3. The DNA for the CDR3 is TGTGCCAGCAGGCTGGGACTAGCGGGGGATACGCAGTATTTT. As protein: CASRLGLAGDTQYF.

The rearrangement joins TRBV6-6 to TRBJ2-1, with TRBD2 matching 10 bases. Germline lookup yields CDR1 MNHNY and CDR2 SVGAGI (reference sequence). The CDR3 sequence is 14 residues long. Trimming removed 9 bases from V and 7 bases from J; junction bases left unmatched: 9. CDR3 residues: CASKSGGGGNEQFF. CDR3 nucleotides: TGTGCCAGTAAAAGCGGGGGGGGAGGGAATGAGCAGTTCTTC.

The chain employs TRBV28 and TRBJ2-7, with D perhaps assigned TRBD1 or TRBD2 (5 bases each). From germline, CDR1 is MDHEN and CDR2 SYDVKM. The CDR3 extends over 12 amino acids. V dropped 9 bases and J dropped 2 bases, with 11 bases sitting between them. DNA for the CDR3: TGTGCCAGTGTCAGGGAGACCTACGAGCAGTACTTC. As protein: CASVRETYEQYF.

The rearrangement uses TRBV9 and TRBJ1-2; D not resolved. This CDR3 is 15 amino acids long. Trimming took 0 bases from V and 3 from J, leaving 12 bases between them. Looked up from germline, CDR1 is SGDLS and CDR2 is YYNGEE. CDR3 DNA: TGTGCCAGCAGCGTAGCTCCCCCGAAAGACTATGGCTACACCTTC. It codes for CASSVAPPKDYGYTF. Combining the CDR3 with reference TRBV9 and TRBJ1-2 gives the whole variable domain DSGVTQTPKHLITATGQRVTLRCSPRSGDLSVYWYQQSLDQGLQFLIQYYNGEERAKGNILERFSAQQFPDLHSELNLSSLELGDSALYFCASSVAPPKDYGYTFGSGTRLTVV.

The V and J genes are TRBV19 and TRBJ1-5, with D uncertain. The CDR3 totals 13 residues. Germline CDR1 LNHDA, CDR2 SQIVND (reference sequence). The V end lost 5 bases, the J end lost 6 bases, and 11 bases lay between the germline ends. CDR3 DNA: TGTGCCAGTAGTGATATGGGTAGTCAGCCCCAGCATTTT. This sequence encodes CASSDMGSQPQHF. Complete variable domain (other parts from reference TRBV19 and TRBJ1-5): DGGITQSPKYLFRKEGQNVTLSCEQNLNHDAMYWYRQDPGQGLRLIYYSQIVNDFQKGDIAEGYSVSREKKESFPLTVTSAQKNPTAFYLCASSDMGSQPQHFGDGTRLSIL.

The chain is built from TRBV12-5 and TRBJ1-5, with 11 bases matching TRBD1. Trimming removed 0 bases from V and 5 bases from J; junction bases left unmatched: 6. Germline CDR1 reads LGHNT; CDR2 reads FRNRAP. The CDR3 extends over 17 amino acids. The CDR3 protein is CASGLVYGTGGHQPQHF. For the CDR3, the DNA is TGTGCTAGTGGTTTGGTTTACGGGACAGGGGGGCATCAGCCCCAGCATTTT.

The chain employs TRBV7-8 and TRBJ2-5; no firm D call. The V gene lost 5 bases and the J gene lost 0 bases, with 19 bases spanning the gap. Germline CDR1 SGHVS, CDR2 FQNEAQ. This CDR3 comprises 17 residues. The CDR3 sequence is CASSIYRARNNQETQYF. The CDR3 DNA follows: TGTGCCAGCAGCATATACCGGGCCCGCAACAACCAAGAGACCCAGTACTTC.

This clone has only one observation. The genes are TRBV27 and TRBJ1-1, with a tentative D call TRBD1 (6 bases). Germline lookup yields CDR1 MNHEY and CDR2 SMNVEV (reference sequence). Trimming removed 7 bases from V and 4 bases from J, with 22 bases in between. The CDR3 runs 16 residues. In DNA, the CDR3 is TGTGCCAGCACCCCCTGGGAGGGGGTCGGTCTCACTGAAGCTTTCTTT. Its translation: CASTPWEGVGLTEAFF.

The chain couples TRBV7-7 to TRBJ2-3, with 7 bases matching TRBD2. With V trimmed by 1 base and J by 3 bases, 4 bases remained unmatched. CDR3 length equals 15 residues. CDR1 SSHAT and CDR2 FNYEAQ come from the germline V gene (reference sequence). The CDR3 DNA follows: TGTGCCAGCAGCTTAGAGGGGCGGGAGACAGATACGCAGTATTTT. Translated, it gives CASSLEGRETDTQYF.